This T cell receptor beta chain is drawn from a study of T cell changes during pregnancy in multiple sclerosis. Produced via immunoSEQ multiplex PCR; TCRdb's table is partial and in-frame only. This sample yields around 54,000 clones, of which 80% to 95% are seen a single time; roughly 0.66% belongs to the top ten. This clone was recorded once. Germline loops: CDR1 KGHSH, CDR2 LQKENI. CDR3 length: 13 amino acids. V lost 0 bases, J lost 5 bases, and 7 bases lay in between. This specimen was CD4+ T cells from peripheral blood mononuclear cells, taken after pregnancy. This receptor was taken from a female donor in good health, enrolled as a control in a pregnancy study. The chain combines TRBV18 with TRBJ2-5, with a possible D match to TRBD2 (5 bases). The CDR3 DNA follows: TGTGCCAGCTCACCACCCCGAGGGGAGACCCAGTACTTC. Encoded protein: CASSPPRGETQYF.